One sample yielded the 29 T cell receptor beta chains listed below, sequenced in a study of T cells in Graves' hyperthyroidism and ophthalmopathy. From RNA transcripts, TCR beta CDR3 regions were amplified. RT-PCR in the first round (using the HTBI primer set) targeted the TCR CDR3. Via MiXCR, TCRdb re-called the multiplex PCR reads, giving one row per CDR3 protein. The profile covers a few hundred thousand distinct CDR3 sequences, with approximately 13% appearing a single time and 5.8% taken by the ten largest. Material for sequencing was blood. These receptors all stem from a woman aged 30 to 39 with Graves' hyperthyroidism that later progressed to Graves' ophthalmopathy.

A few counts support this clonotype. The chain combines TRBV5-1 with TRBJ2-1; 11 bases match TRBD1. Germline CDR1 is SGHRS and CDR2 is YFSETQ. V was pared by 5 bases and J by 0 bases, with 4 bases of the junction left unmatched. The CDR3 contains 16 residues. This chain's CDR3 is CASSPGTGGSYNEQFF. CDR3 nucleotide sequence: TGCGCCAGCAGTCCAGGGACAGGGGGCTCCTACAATGAGCAGTTCTTC.

About this clonotype itself: This may be a read error: a much more frequent sequence differs by one nucleotide. The gene calls are TRBV10-3 and TRBJ1-5, with no clear D. Trimming removed 6 bases at V and 0 bases at J, with 18 bases between. From germline, CDR1 is ENHRY and CDR2 SYGVKD. The CDR3 totals 17 residues. The CDR3 reads CAISRERVDHSNQPQHF. The CDR3 nucleotides are TGTGCCATCAGCCGCGAGCGGGTGGACCATAGCAATCAGCCCCAGCATTTT.

This clonotype was counted many times. The genes are TRBV5-6 and TRBJ1-2; D is unclear. The CDR3 loop spans 15 amino acids. Trimming stripped 0 bases from V and 6 bases from J, with 15 bases between. CDR1 is SGHDT, CDR2 YYEEEE, per germline. This chain's CDR3 is CASSLGHGFINGYTF. In DNA form, the CDR3 reads TGTGCCAGCAGCTTGGGCCACGGATTCATTAATGGCTACACCTTC.

In its sample, this clonotype was seen many times. This chain joins TRBV12-3 or TRBV12-4 and TRBJ2-6; TRBD2 is a possible D gene (6 bases). The V end was cut by 5 bases, the J end by 0 bases, with 14 bases between. The CDR3 extends over 17 amino acids. The CDR3 sequence is CASSLPGGDSGANVLTF. CDR3 coding DNA: TGTGCCAGCAGTCTCCCCGGCGGGGACTCTGGGGCCAACGTCCTGACTTTC.

This clonotype was observed many times. The chain has TRBV5-1 and TRBJ2-7, with 7 positions matching TRBD1. After removal of 2 bases from V and 2 bases from J, the junction contained 4 bases not matched to a gene. The CDR3 is 14 residues long. Germline loops: CDR1 SGHRS, CDR2 YFSETQ. CDR3 in amino acids: CASSFGTAAYEQYF. CDR3 bases: TGCGCCAGCAGCTTCGGGACAGCCGCCTACGAGCAGTACTTC.

This clonotype was recorded at least ten times. This sequence joins TRBV7-6 and TRBJ2-1; no firm D call. The length of the CDR3 is 14 residues. CDR1 and CDR2 from the germline V gene are SGHVS and FNYEAQ. Trimming cost V 0 bases and J 4 bases, with 7 bases left between them. The CDR3 loop reads CASSLASTYNEQFF. The CDR3 DNA is TGTGCCAGCAGCTTAGCGTCGACGTACAATGAGCAGTTCTTC. The entire variable domain, with the rest obtained from reference TRBV7-6 and TRBJ2-1, is as follows: GAGVSQSPRYKVTKRGQDVALRCDPISGHVSLYWYRQALGQGPEFLTYFNYEAQQDKSGLPNDRFSAERPEGSISTLTIQRTEQRDSAMYRCASSLASTYNEQFFGPGTRLTVL.

The chain is built from TRBV29-1 and TRBJ2-5; 7 nucleotides match TRBD1. Germline V gene lookup returns CDR1 SQVTM and CDR2 ANQGSEA. The CDR3 is made up of 13 amino acids. The trim removed 4 bases at V and 3 bases at J, leaving 5 bases unmatched. The CDR3 sequence is CSVAGTAKETQYF. CDR3 nucleotides: TGCAGCGTTGCCGGGACAGCCAAAGAGACCCAGTACTTC.

This clonotype was observed many times. CDR3: CASSQPGTSYNEQFF. CDR3 in DNA: TGTGCCAGCAGCCAACCCGGGACTAGCTACAATGAGCAGTTCTTC. This chain connects TRBV9 to TRBJ2-1; the match to TRBD2 covers 8 bases. The J segment lost 3 bases and the V segment lost 4 bases, leaving 6 bases of the junction unmatched. Germline assignment: CDR1 SGDLS and CDR2 YYNGEE. This CDR3 has 15 amino acids.

At least ten counts were recorded for this clonotype. This chain links TRBV30 with TRBJ1-1, with D possibly matching TRBD1 (6 bases). Trimming cost V 4 bases and J 2 bases, with 17 bases left between them. The germline gives CDR1 GTSNPN, CDR2 SVGIG (reference sequence). The CDR3 loop spans 15 amino acids. The CDR3 DNA sequence: TGTGCCTGGACGCCGTGGGAGGGGGTTAACACTGAAGCTTTCTTT. This gives the protein CAWTPWEGVNTEAFF.

This clonotype was picked up many times. J is TRBJ2-7 and V is TRBV2; 8 bases line up with TRBD2. V was pared by 8 bases and J by 5 bases, with 14 bases of the junction left unmatched. CDR1 and CDR2 from the germline V gene are SNHLY and FYNNEI. CDR3 length equals 15 residues. CDR3 in amino acids: CASCPRAGGCDEQYF. For the CDR3, the DNA is TGTGCCAGCTGCCCTAGGGCGGGGGGATGCGACGAGCAGTACTTC.

This clonotype occurred many times. This chain uses TRBV6-2 or TRBV6-3 with TRBJ1-5; 8 bases align to TRBD1. Per germline, CDR1 MNHEY and CDR2 SVGEGT. V dropped 6 bases and J dropped 5; count of bases not matched to a gene: 9. The CDR3 has 15 amino acids. The CDR3 bases are TGTGCCAGCAGCACAAGGACAGGGATTGATCAGCCCCAGCATTTT. Its protein product is CASSTRTGIDQPQHF.

This clonotype has a count of ten or more. This chain connects TRBV5-4 to TRBJ2-1; D might be TRBD1 or TRBD2, each matching 6 bases. The germline CDR1 and CDR2 sequences are SGHNT and YYREEE (reference sequence). The V and J ends lost 1 base and 7 bases respectively, with 18 bases between them. The CDR3 is made up of 16 amino acids. The CDR3 DNA follows: TGTGCCAGCAGCTTGTTGGGGGGACAAGGTTTGAATGAGCAGTTCTTC. It yields the protein CASSLLGGQGLNEQFF.

In its sample, this clonotype was seen many times. The CDR3 bases are TGTGCCAGCAGTTCGGACAGCTTCAATCAGCCCCAGCATTTT. It translates to CASSSDSFNQPQHF. The chain recombines TRBV6-1 with TRBJ1-5, with a weak D call TRBD1 (6 bases). Per the germline V gene, CDR1 is MNHNS and CDR2 is SASEGT. V gave up 5 bases and J gave up 3 bases, with 11 bases separating them. CDR3 length: 14 residues.

Only a few counts were recorded for this clonotype. CDR3 sequence: CASSLDRAIYGYTF. As DNA, the CDR3 is TGTGCCAGCAGTTTAGACAGGGCTATCTATGGCTACACCTTC. The rearrangement links TRBV12-3 or TRBV12-4 to TRBJ1-2, with a possible D match to TRBD1 (6 bases). The CDR3 totals 14 residues. V gave up 1 base and J gave up 4 bases, with 10 bases separating them.

Ten or more counts support this clonotype. V gene TRBV7-2 combines with J gene TRBJ2-7; D is possibly TRBD1 or TRBD2 (5 bases each). Germline V lookup: CDR1 SGHTA, CDR2 FQGNSA. V gave up 2 bases and J gave up 2 bases, with 10 bases separating them. This CDR3 is 14 amino acids long. CDR3 region: CASSLLGEAYEQYF. As DNA, the CDR3 is TGTGCCAGCAGCTTATTGGGGGAAGCCTACGAGCAGTACTTC.

This clonotype came up many times. The chain has TRBV6-2 or TRBV6-3 and TRBJ1-5; TRBD1 agrees at 8 bases. The CDR3 is 14 amino acids. Germline V gene data show CDR1 as MNHEY and CDR2 as SVGEGT. V lost 8 bases and J lost 8; bases outside the gene matches: 11. Written as DNA, the CDR3 is TGTGCCAGCCACCTAGGACAGGGCCGGGAGCCCCAGCATTTT. This codes for CASHLGQGREPQHF.

The rearrangement joins TRBV25-1 to TRBJ1-5; perhaps TRBD1 as D (5 bases). V shed 8 bases and J shed 3 bases, with 14 bases lying between them. This CDR3 has 14 residues. Looked up from germline, CDR1 is MGHDK and CDR2 is SYGVNS. CDR3 region: CASGGGGDNQPQHF. The CDR3 region has the DNA TGTGCCAGCGGGGGGGGAGGGGACAATCAGCCCCAGCATTTT.

Ten or more counts support this clonotype. This rearrangement joins TRBV10-3 to TRBJ2-2; D gene ambiguous. Germline values: CDR1 ENHRY, CDR2 SYGVKD. The CDR3 contains 15 residues. V gave up 1 base and J gave up 5 bases, with 11 bases separating them. CDR3 loop: CAISELAVDTGELFF. CDR3 nucleotide sequence: TGTGCCATCAGTGAGTTGGCGGTTGATACCGGGGAGCTGTTTTTT.

In its sample, this clonotype was seen many times. The genes are TRBV2 and TRBJ2-7; 7 bases match TRBD1. The CDR3 covers 14 residues. In germline, CDR1 is SNHLY, CDR2 FYNNEI. J was trimmed by 2 bases and V by 6 bases; bases with no gene match: 7. The CDR3: CASSTGTATYEQYF. CDR3 nucleotide sequence: TGTGCCAGCAGCACCGGGACAGCCACCTACGAGCAGTACTTC. Looking up the rest from reference TRBV2 and TRBJ2-7 gives the full variable domain: EPEVTQTPSHQVTQMGQEVILRCVPISNHLYFYWYRQILGQKVEFLVSFYNNEISEKSEIFDDQFSVERPDGSNFTLKIRSTKLEDSAMYFCASSTGTATYEQYFGPGTRLTVT.

This chain joins TRBV3-1 and TRBJ2-7, with D perhaps TRBD1 (6 bases). V shed 0 bases and J shed 4 bases, with 13 bases lying between them. Germline loops: CDR1 LGHDT, CDR2 YNNKEL (reference sequence). The CDR3 consists of 15 residues. The CDR3 region has the DNA TGTGCCAGCAGCCAAGATCAGGGGTATGGGTACGAGCAGTACTTC. As protein: CASSQDQGYGYEQYF.

Only a few counts were recorded for this clonotype. V gene TRBV9 combines with J gene TRBJ2-3, with 10 bases lining up with TRBD2. Germline assignment: CDR1 SGDLS and CDR2 YYNGEE. The CDR3 has 19 residues. After removal of 4 bases from V and 5 bases from J, the junction contained 19 bases not matched to a gene. CDR3 DNA: TGTGCCAGCAGCTACGACTCCGGGACTAGCGATTCAGGGGGAGATACGCAGTATTTT. Translated, it gives CASSYDSGTSDSGGDTQYF.

The sample holds one count of this clonotype. This chain joins TRBV7-2 and TRBJ2-7; 7 bases map to TRBD2. The CDR3 contains 14 residues. Germline loops: CDR1 SGHTA, CDR2 FQGNSA. Unmatched junction bases numbered 10, after V lost 5 bases and J lost 6 bases. CDR3 nucleotide sequence: TGTGCCAGCAGCCTTTCAAGCGGGAAAGCCGAGCAGTACTTC. Amino acids: CASSLSSGKAEQYF.

The table lists this clonotype with a few counts. A much larger clonotype is one base distant, so this may be a read error. This chain connects TRBV11-2 to TRBJ1-6, with D possibly TRBD1 on 5 matching bases. Trimming cost V 5 bases and J 10 bases, with 21 bases left between them. CDR1 is SGHAT and CDR2 is FQNNGV in the germline V gene. The CDR3 contains 16 residues. The CDR3 reads CASSLRTGADYSPLHF. The CDR3, as DNA: TGTGCCAGCAGCCTACGTACCGGGGCAGACTACTCACCCCTCCACTTT. The full variable domain, with the rest looked up from reference TRBV11-2 and TRBJ1-6, is EAGVAQSPRYKIIEKRQSVAFWCNPISGHATLYWYQQILGQGPKLLIQFQNNGVVDDSQLPKDRFSAERLKGVDSTLKIQPAKLEDSAVYLCASSLRTGADYSPLHFGNGTRLTVT.

In this sample, this clonotype turned up many times. The chain has TRBV4-1 and TRBJ2-1, with D maybe TRBD2 (5 bases). Germline V gene lookup returns CDR1 MGHRA and CDR2 YSYEKL. V was cut by 4 bases and J by 7 bases, with 17 bases left in between. The CDR3 has 15 amino acids. The CDR3, as DNA: TGCGCCAGCAGCCTATTCGAGGGCCTAGGAAATGAGCAGTTCTTC. It is translated as CASSLFEGLGNEQFF.

This clonotype has a count of ten or more. The rearrangement joins TRBV6-1 to TRBJ2-6; D is possibly TRBD2 (6 bases). The CDR3 loop spans 17 amino acids. Trimming shortened V by 11 bases and J by 0 bases, and 20 bases separated the two germline ends. Germline V CDR1 and CDR2: MNHNS, SASEGT. In DNA, the CDR3 is TGTGCCGGCCGTGCCCGGCAGGACTACTCTGGGGCCAACGTCCTGACTTTC. Translating it yields CAGRARQDYSGANVLTF.

This clonotype has ten or more counts. V usage is TRBV19 and J usage is TRBJ2-1; D not resolved. Trimming removed 0 bases from V and 8 bases from J, with 14 bases in between. The CDR3 is 15 residues long. CDR1 is LNHDA and CDR2 is SQIVND in the germline V gene (reference sequence). CDR3 sequence (DNA): TGTGCCAGTAGTATAGATCGGGCTACTTTGGATGAGCAGTTCTTC. It is translated as CASSIDRATLDEQFF.

V and J are TRBV5-5 and TRBJ1-1; D ambiguous. Germline V gene sequence: CDR1 SGHKS, CDR2 YYEKEE (reference sequence). The CDR3 length is 15 residues. V was shortened by 3 bases and J by 3 bases, with 15 bases between the two germline ends. The CDR3 reads CASSSNPGSDTEAFF. In nucleotides, the CDR3 is TGTGCCAGCAGCTCGAATCCGGGGAGCGACACTGAAGCTTTCTTT.

This clonotype showed up many times. The rearrangement links TRBV11-3 to TRBJ2-1; TRBD1 matches 10 bases. The CDR3 consists of 15 residues. J gave up 7 bases and V 5 bases, and 8 bases lay outside the gene matches. The germline V gene has CDR1 SGHNT and CDR2 YENEEA. This chain's CDR3 is CASSPWTGGKNEQFF. The CDR3 coding sequence is TGTGCCAGCAGCCCATGGACAGGGGGTAAGAATGAGCAGTTCTTC.

This clonotype was seen at least ten times. This chain joins TRBV20-1 and TRBJ2-2; D is unclear. V lost 3 bases, J lost 7 bases, and 9 bases lay in between. Germline CDR1 and CDR2: DFQATT and SNEGSKA (reference sequence). This CDR3 spans 12 amino acids. The DNA of the CDR3 is TGCAGTGCTAGTTCCGTTGACGGGGAGCTGTTTTTT. As protein: CSASSVDGELFF.